This T cell receptor (beta chain) originates from a study of metastatic and nonmetastatic thyroid tumors. Study-level information: For malignant and benign thyroid patients, tumor or nodule tissue and blood were the sources whose repertoires were compared. The study, taken as a whole, reports: According to reports, the diversity of TCR beta was significantly higher in malignant thyroid tumors than in benign nodules, and this held in both blood and tumor samples.

Thyroid surgery took place with no prior treatment in any patient. In the authors' workflow: A distant-metastasis classifier for papillary thyroid cancer was built using CDR3 differences across clinicopathological groups. TCRdb re-clonotyped the PCR reads via MiXCR. The V and J calls and clone size are TCRdb's, not the authors'. Among about 41,000 clones, approximately 24% were seen once, and the ten largest hold approximately 15%. This clone was seen a few times. What it binds is unknown. The germline CDR1 and CDR2 sequences are MNHNS and SASEGT. Germline trimming cut 8 bases from V and 3 bases from J; bases unmatched to any gene: 2. CDR3 size: 13 residues.

This rearrangement joins TRBV6-1 to TRBJ2-3; 10 bases line up with TRBD2. This TCR was sampled from a female donor with papillary thyroid cancer or a benign thyroid nodule (not recorded which). Some clones in this sample may be carry-over from other donors' samples. The sequenced sample consisted of tumor tissue. The DNA for the CDR3 is TGTGCCAGCGGGACTAGCGAAACAGATACGCAGTATTTT. This gives the protein CASGTSETDTQYF.